This T cell receptor (beta chain) was identified during a study of T cell repertoires in cytomegalovirus infection. Study-wide background: HLA-B-restricted CMV epitopes that are well studied were used alongside recently identified HLA-C-restricted ones. It can be stated that public TCR beta signatures indicated CMV infection as well as a matching HLA type.

Of note for this clonotype: The antigen is undetermined.

General study points: Pooled public TCR beta family frequency picked out CMV carriers with the relevant HLA. Across the ex vivo response, the dominant clonotypes were HLA-C-restricted CMV-specific TCR beta clonotypes.

In TCRdb, the reads were re-called with MiXCR into one record per CDR3 protein. The data show just under 500,000 distinct CDR3 sequences, with 30% to 35% seen just once and about a sixth held by the top ten. The sample was cultured PBMCs, taken from culture after CMV antigen stimulation. The receptor was derived from a human donor in good health (CMV status not recorded). Some clones in this sample may be carry-over from other donors' samples.

CDR3 protein: CASSLEGGSGDTQYF. The CDR3 DNA reads as TGCGCCAGCAGCTTGGAAGGGGGAAGTGGAGATACGCAGTATTTT. This chain connects TRBV5-1 to TRBJ2-3, with D possibly being TRBD1 (6 bases). CDR3 length: 15 residues. Germline CDR1 reads SGHRS; CDR2 reads YFSETQ. Trimming left V 0 bases short and J 5 bases short, with 13 bases between.